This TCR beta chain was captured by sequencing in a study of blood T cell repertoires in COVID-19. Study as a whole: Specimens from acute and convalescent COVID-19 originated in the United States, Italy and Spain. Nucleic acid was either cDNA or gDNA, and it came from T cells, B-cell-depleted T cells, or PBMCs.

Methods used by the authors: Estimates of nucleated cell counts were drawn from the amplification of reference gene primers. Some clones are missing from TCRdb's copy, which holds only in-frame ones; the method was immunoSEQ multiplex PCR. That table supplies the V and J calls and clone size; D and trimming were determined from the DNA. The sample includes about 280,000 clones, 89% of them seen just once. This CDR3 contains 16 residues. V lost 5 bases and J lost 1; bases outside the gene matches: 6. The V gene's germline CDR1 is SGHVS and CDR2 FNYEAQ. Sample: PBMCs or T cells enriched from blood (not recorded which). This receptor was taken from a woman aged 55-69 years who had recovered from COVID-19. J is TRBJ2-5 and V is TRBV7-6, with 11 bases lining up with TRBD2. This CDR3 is CASSGKTSGTQETQYF. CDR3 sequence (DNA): TGTGCCAGCAGCGGAAAGACTAGCGGGACCCAAGAGACCCAGTACTTC. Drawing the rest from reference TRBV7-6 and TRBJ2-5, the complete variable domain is GAGVSQSPRYKVTKRGQDVALRCDPISGHVSLYWYRQALGQGPEFLTYFNYEAQQDKSGLPNDRFSAERPEGSISTLTIQRTEQRDSAMYRCASSGKTSGTQETQYFGPGTRLLVL.